This section outlines one T cell receptor beta chain sequence together with its context. Antigen: not known. This sample's time point: week 35, safety follow-up. Vaccine doses each comprised 300 ug of mutant IDH1 20-mer peptide, with topical imiquimod. The CDR3 consists of 14 residues. The trim removed 3 bases at V and 3 bases at J, leaving 3 bases unmatched. From germline, CDR1 is SGDLS and CDR2 YYNGEE. The data were taken from a study of a mutant IDH1 vaccine in newly diagnosed glioma. The overall study: Investigators started vaccination 4-6 weeks after radiotherapy alone, or with temozolomide cycles. V12 came at week 35, V13 at week 47. Treatment recipients were roughly 62% male and around 38% female, and their mean age was approximately 42 years. Study results and caveats: Seemingly, top peripheral T cell clonotype changes bore no relation to pseudoprogression.

The method was immunoSEQ multiplex PCR; TCRdb's version includes in-frame clones alone and lacks a portion of them. The data show around 41,000 clones, 80% to 90% seen once. The V and J genes are TRBV9 and TRBJ2-7; TRBD2 matches 10 bases. The material was PBMCs, obtained from a glioma patient whose treatment included an IDH1 peptide vaccine. This TCR derives from a man aged 35 to 55 with glioma. The CDR3 here is CASSAGTSVYEQYF. CDR3 in DNA: TGTGCCAGCAGCGCCGGGACTAGCGTCTACGAGCAGTACTTC.